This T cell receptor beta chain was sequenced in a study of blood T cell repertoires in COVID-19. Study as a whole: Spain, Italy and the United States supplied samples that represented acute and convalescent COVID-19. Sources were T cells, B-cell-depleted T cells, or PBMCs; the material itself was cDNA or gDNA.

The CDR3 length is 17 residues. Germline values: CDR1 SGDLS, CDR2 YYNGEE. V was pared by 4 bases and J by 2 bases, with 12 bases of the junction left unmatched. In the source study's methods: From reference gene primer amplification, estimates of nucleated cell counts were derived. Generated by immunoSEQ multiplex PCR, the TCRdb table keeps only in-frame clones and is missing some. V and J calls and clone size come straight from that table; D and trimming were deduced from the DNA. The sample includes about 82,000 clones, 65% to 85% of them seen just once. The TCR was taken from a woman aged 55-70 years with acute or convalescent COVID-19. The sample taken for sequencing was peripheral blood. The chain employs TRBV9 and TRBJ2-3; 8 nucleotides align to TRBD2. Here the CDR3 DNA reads TGTGCCAGCAGCCCCCGGACTAGCCCTACCTCCACAGATACGCAGTATTTT. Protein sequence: CASSPRTSPTSTDTQYF.